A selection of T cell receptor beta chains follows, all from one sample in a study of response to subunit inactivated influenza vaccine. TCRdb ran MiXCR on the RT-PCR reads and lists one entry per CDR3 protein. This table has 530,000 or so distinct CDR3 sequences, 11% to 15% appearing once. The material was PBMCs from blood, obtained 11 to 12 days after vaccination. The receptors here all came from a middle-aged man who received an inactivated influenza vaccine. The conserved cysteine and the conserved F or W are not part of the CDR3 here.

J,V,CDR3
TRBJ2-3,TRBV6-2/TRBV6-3,ASRLNWAGTDTQY
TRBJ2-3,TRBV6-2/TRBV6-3,ASSPPRFSGRTDTQY
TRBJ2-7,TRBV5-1,ASSLAEGTYEQY
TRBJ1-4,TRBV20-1,SATVGTVNEKLF
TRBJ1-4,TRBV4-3,ASSQDAGQRSEKLF
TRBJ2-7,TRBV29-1,SVEMGQGTYEQY
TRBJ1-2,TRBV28,ASSPYRVGDYYGYT
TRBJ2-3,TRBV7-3,ASSLLAGVDTQY
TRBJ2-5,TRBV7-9,ASSPKGLAPETQY
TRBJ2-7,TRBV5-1,ASSLPKREGRVNEQY
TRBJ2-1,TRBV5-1,ASSLVGQGRDEQF
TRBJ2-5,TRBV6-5,ASSYSGRGGETQY
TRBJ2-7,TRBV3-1,ASSQDLTGQGKDEQY
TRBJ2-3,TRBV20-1,SAREGYRTDTQY
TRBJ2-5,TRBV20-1,SARMQRERMYQETQY
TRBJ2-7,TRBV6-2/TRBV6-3,ASRNPGVRNYEQY
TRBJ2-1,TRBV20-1,SAPHTSGRLDEQF
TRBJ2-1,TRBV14,ASSQGRGQAYNEQF
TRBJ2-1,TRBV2,ASSDGGVGTVWF
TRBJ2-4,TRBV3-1,ASSRSDIQY
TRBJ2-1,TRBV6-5,ASSYRRTSGGAGNEQF
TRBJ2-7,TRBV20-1,SASSLAGDYEQY
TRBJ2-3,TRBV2,ASSGLAGGTDTQY
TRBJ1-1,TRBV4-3,ASSQDSTGRTEAF
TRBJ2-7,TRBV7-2,ASSLDRASTYEQY
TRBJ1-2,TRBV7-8,ASSLYGTGAYGYT
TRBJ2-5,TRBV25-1,ASSEDRSLRQETQY
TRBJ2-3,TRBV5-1,ASMAGGPTDTQY
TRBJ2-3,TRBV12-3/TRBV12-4,ASSLGLAMRDTQY
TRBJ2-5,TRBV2,ASTGGRQETQY
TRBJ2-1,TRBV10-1,ASSPTLDTYNEQF
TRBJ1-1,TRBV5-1,ASSLEISVNTEAF
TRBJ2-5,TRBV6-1,ASSERPDQETQY
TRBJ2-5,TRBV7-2,ASSRTPKETQY
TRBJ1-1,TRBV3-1,ASSQDIGTVEAF
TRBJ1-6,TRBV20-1,SARRGTLNSPLH
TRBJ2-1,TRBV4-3,ASSQMWGGYNEQF
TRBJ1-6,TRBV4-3,ASSPGTSVANSPLH
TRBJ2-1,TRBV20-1,SARSATSGRAEQF
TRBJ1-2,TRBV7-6,ASSLGPGVVRGYT
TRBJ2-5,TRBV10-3,AIRGEETQY